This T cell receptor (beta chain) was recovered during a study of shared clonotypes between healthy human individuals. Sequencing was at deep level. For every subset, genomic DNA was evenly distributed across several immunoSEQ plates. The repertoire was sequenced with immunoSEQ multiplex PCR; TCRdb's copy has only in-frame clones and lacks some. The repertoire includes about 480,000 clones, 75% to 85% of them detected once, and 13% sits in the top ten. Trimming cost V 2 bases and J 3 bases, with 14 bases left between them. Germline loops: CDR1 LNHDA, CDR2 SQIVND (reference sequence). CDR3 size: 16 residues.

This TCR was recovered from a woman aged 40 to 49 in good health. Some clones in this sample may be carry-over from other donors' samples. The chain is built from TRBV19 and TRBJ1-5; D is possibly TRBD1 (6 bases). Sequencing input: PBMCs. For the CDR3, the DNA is TGTGCCAGTAGTATAATAACGACAGGCAACAATCAGCCCCAGCATTTT. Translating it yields CASSIITTGNNQPQHF.